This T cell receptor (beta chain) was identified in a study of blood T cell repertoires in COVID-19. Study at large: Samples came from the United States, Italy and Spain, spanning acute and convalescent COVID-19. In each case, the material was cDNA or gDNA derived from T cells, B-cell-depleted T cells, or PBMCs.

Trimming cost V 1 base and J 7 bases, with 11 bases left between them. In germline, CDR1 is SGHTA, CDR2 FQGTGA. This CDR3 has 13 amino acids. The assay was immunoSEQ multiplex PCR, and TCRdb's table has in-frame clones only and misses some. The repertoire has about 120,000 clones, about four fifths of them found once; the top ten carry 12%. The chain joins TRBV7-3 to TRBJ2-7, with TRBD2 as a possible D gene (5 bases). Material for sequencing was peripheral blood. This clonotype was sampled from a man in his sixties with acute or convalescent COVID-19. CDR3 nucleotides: TGTGCCAGCAGCTTAAATCCCGGCGGGGAGCAGTACTTC. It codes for CASSLNPGGEQYF.